This T cell receptor (beta chain) was identified during a study of CD8 T cells in ankylosing spondylitis. There are many counts of this clonotype. With molecular barcodes, quantitative 5'-RACE was used to make the TCR beta libraries. TCRdb reanalysed the 5' RACE reads using MiXCR and keeps one entry per CDR3 protein. The sample consists of 200,000 or so distinct CDR3 sequences, about 20% of them appearing once. The receptor was derived from a male donor aged 10-29 years with ankylosing spondylitis or in good health (not recorded which). The sequenced sample was blood, either unsorted or a sorted T cell fraction (not recorded which).

The CDR3 reads CASSPGRNSPLHF. CDR3 nucleotide sequence: TGCGCCAGCAGCCCCGGAAGAAATTCACCCCTCCACTTT. The chain recombines TRBV4-3 with TRBJ1-6; D unresolved. Germline lookup yields CDR1 LGHNA and CDR2 YSLEER. CDR3 length: 13 amino acids. The ends were cut back, 4 bases at V and 7 bases at J, with 8 bases in the middle.